The rows below give T cell receptor beta chains drawn from one sample of a study of blood T cells in healthy people across ages. TCRdb recomputed calls from the 5' RACE reads with MiXCR, one row per CDR3 protein. The table includes 790,000 or so distinct CDR3 sequences, approximately 60% detected once. Sequences were obtained from blood. These receptors were obtained from a man aged 35 to 55 in good health. The CDR3 runs from the conserved cysteine through the conserved F or W. D genes are given only for firm matches. Size is omitted from some rows. Given values are once, few, many or a class for expanded clones.

>TRBD1|TRBJ1-2|-|TRBV28
CASRPPRRQGYRDGYTF
TGTGCCAGCAGACCGCCCCGAAGACAGGGTTATCGGGATGGCTACACCTTC
>TRBD2|TRBJ2-5|many|TRBV4-2
CASSQVSAGGEETQYF
TGTGCCAGCAGCCAAGTGTCGGCGGGAGGGGAAGAGACCCAGTACTTC
>-|TRBJ2-3|-|TRBV20-1
CSARSGDTQYF
TGCAGTGCTAGGTCCGGAGATACGCAGTATTTT
>-|TRBJ1-2|few|TRBV21-1
CASSKTTPTGGLYGYTF
TGTGCCAGCAGCAAAACTACCCCTACGGGGGGACTATATGGCTACACCTTC
>TRBD2|TRBJ2-5|-|TRBV5-1
CASSLAEAGGQTQYF
TGCGCCAGCAGCTTGGCCGAAGCGGGGGGCCAGACCCAGTACTTC
>-|TRBJ1-2|-|TRBV3-1
CASSQEGGFLNGYTF
TGTGCCAGCAGCCAAGAGGGGGGATTTTTAAATGGCTACACCTTC
>TRBD2|TRBJ2-1|few|TRBV20-1
CSARGPSGSMDEQFF
TGCAGTGCTAGAGGGCCTAGCGGGAGTATGGATGAGCAGTTCTTC
>TRBD1|TRBJ2-5|few|TRBV7-2
CASSSRTGESQYF
TGTGCCAGCAGCTCAAGGACAGGGGAGTCCCAGTACTTC
>TRBD2|TRBJ2-7|-|TRBV7-9
CASSSSGTSGALYEQYF
TGTGCCAGCAGCTCCTCCGGGACTAGCGGGGCATTATACGAGCAGTACTTC
>-|TRBJ1-2|few|TRBV14
CASSVSNYGYTF
TGTGCCAGCAGTGTTTCTAACTATGGCTACACCTTC
>-|TRBJ2-3|-|TRBV5-1
CASSFEGDPTDTQYF
TGCGCCAGCAGTTTCGAAGGAGACCCCACAGATACGCAGTATTTT
>-|TRBJ1-1|once|TRBV4-1
CASSQAERVNTEAFF
TGCGCCAGCAGCCAAGCTGAGAGGGTGAACACTGAAGCTTTCTTT
>-|TRBJ1-1|-|TRBV27
CASSSGAGGVNTEAFF
TGTGCCAGCAGTTCGGGGGCGGGGGGCGTGAACACTGAAGCTTTCTTT
>-|TRBJ2-3|-|TRBV29-1
CSVHSSTDTQYF
TGCAGCGTTCATAGTAGCACAGATACGCAGTATTTT
>-|TRBJ2-3|-|TRBV24-1
CATSDLPRGLGDTQYF
TGTGCCACCAGTGATTTGCCCCGGGGCCTTGGGGATACGCAGTATTTT
>-|TRBJ2-6|-|TRBV7-2
CASSLRALLAANVLTF
TGTGCCAGCAGCTTGCGGGCCCTGCTAGCGGCCAACGTCCTGACTTTC
>TRBD1|TRBJ2-5|many|TRBV6-2/TRBV6-3
CASIRDRGIETQYF
TGTGCCAGCATACGAGACAGGGGAATAGAGACCCAGTACTTC
>TRBD1|TRBJ2-7|-|TRBV20-1
CSARGSPQGTSYEQYF
TGCAGTGCTAGAGGGTCCCCACAGGGGACCTCCTACGAGCAGTACTTC
>TRBD2|TRBJ2-3|-|TRBV7-3
CASSPLRGLAADTQYF
TGTGCCAGCAGCCCTCTCCGAGGACTAGCGGCAGATACGCAGTATTTT
>-|TRBJ2-7|-|TRBV20-1
CSARGKGASEGREQYF
TGCAGTGCTAGAGGAAAAGGGGCTAGTGAAGGCCGCGAGCAGTACTTC
>TRBD2|TRBJ2-7|-|TRBV29-1
CSVVPSGQYEQYF
TGCAGCGTTGTGCCTAGCGGCCAATACGAGCAGTACTTC
>TRBD1|TRBJ2-1|-|TRBV3-1
CASRWAGGLPSYNEQFF
TGTGCCAGCAGGTGGGCAGGGGGCCTACCCTCCTACAATGAGCAGTTCTTC
>-|TRBJ2-1|-|TRBV23-1
CASSSRGFYNEQFF
TGCGCCAGCAGTTCGAGGGGGTTCTACAATGAGCAGTTCTTC
>-|TRBJ1-2|-|TRBV7-9
CASSRLGGANYGCTF
TGTGCCAGCAGCCGCCTTGGGGGAGCTAACTATGGCTGCACCTTC
>-|TRBJ2-1|-|TRBV6-2/TRBV6-3
CASRASEYNEQFF
TGTGCCAGCAGGGCTAGCGAGTACAATGAGCAGTTCTTC
>-|TRBJ2-6|-|TRBV5-1
CASLDTSGANVLTF
TGCGCCAGCCTGGACACCTCTGGGGCCAACGTCCTGACTTTC
>TRBD2|TRBJ2-5|few|TRBV3-1
CASSQTRGELRTQYF
TGTGCCAGCAGCCAAACTCGGGGGGAACTAAGGACCCAGTACTTC